The rows below give T cell receptor beta chains drawn from one sample of a study of a mutant IDH1 vaccine in newly diagnosed glioma. These receptors have no identified antigens. Sequencing was performed with immunoSEQ multiplex PCR; in TCRdb, only in-frame clones are kept and a portion is missing. Among some 55,000 clones, 85% to 90% were seen once, and the ten largest hold roughly 4.8%. Sample: PBMCs, taken from a glioma patient whose treatment included an IDH1 peptide vaccine. The source is a middle-aged woman with glioma. The conserved cysteine and the conserved F or W are not part of the CDR3 here.

>TRBV5-6
ASSFPRGELYEQY
>TRBV7-8
ASSLGRGVGYT
>TRBV4-1
ASSQGPGQGGTEAF
>TRBV7-8
ASSLNRYTGELF
>TRBV7-2
ASSVRTGGTEAF
>TRBV28
ASSLPLAGAYEQY
>TRBV5-4
ASSLGTSGSTDTQY
>TRBV10-3
AISESTEQPQH
>TRBV2
ASSDRGREGRAV
>TRBV28
ASSLKGYHGYT
>TRBV7-2
ASSPGQGSSQPQH
>TRBV11-2
ASSFSGGGSYGYT
>TRBV2
ASSEDMGNQPQH
>TRBV9
ASSEGALSNTGELF
>TRBV5-1
ASSSDGYEQY
>TRBV7-2
ASSKMGTNTEAF
>TRBV4-3
ASSPTGGRSTEAF
>TRBV5-4
ASRLGQGEAF
>TRBV4-2
ASSQGWGLNTEAF
>TRBV5-1
ASSQTGYTEAF
>TRBV5-1
ASRLDVNQPQH
>TRBV6-6
ASSHIGSPLH
>TRBV19
ASSISWRTGQETQY
>TRBV6-5
ASSSSGRANEQF
>TRBV4-3
ASSQITGDNTEAF
>TRBV27
ASSSLSSGGGELF
>TRBV15
ATSGTGWNQPQH
>TRBV7-9
ASSSGRNYGYT
>TRBV6-5
ASKIAGGSYEQY
>TRBV7-6
ASSLWAANTGELF
>TRBV2
ASSSGTGRTEAF
>TRBV7-8
ASSFIRGEETQY
>TRBV4-1
ASSHPLAGKYQF
>TRBV5-4
ASSWGRTEAF
>TRBV5-6
ASSLDRGLAGAQH
>TRBV11-2
ASSVYRGRQSEAF
>TRBV5-1
ASSPQDRVTGELF
>TRBV18
ASSQMTWGNEKLF
>TRBV5-1
ASSLAGTGGTEAF
>TRBV6-1
ASSDRVENNEQF
>TRBV6-5
ASSYVASGYEQY
>TRBV4-1
ASSQAGRINYGYT
>TRBV5-4
ASSLNLDSANEKLF
>TRBV9
ASSVATGHPGGANTIY
>TRBV6-1
ASSRGLEAGELF
>TRBV9
ASSSGNSNQPQH
>TRBV4-1
ASSQDMGRGLEQY
>TRBV18
ASSLNALSGNTIY
>TRBV18
ASSPGQYYEQY
>TRBV7-6
ASSLAGLAGHNEQF
>TRBV21-1
ASSNWGDRGHEQY
>TRBV21-1
ASSKGWGLAGGPSNEQF
>TRBV4-1
ASSQSTGSYQPQH
>TRBV18
ASSRLQGGIATNEKLF